This TCR beta chain is from a study of cytotoxic CD8 clonotypes in ibrutinib-treated CLL. The CDR3 is made up of 12 amino acids. Between the trimmed V and J ends, which lost 6 bases and 4 bases, there was a span of 9 bases. CDR1 and CDR2 (germline): LGHNT, FRNRAP. Data came from immunoSEQ multiplex PCR; TCRdb stores just in-frame clones and leaves some out. The data contain a few hundred thousand clones, 60% to 75% of them singletons. In its sample, this clone was seen once. The material was PBMCs, obtained after 24 months of ibrutinib treatment. The chain links TRBV12-5 to TRBJ1-2; D remains unclear. The receptor comes from a human donor with chronic lymphocytic leukemia. The CDR3 spells CASGISPYGYTF. Written as DNA, the CDR3 is TGTGCTAGTGGGATATCTCCCTATGGCTACACCTTC.